A single sample gave rise to the 30 T cell receptor beta chains below, sequenced in a study of blood T cell repertoires in COVID-19. The data were produced by immunoSEQ multiplex PCR, yet TCRdb's version contains in-frame clones alone and is incomplete. The sample holds approximately 130,000 clones; about 85% are singletons and the top ten take about 3.9%. Specimen: peripheral blood. These receptors were taken from a man aged 55 to 70 with acute or convalescent COVID-19.

This chain links TRBV5-6 with TRBJ1-4, with D tentatively TRBD1 (5 bases). Germline values: CDR1 SGHDT, CDR2 YYEEEE. The CDR3 is made up of 15 amino acids. V gave up 4 bases and J gave up 3 bases, with 13 bases separating them. The CDR3: CASSPGGAANEKLFF. The CDR3, as DNA: TGTGCCAGCAGCCCGGGGGGAGCAGCTAATGAAAAACTGTTTTTT.

The chain recombines TRBV7-9 with TRBJ1-1; D is possibly TRBD1 (5 bases). Per germline, CDR1 SEHNR and CDR2 FQNEAQ (reference sequence). This CDR3 region has 15 residues. V lost 7 bases, J lost 1 base, and 16 bases lay in between. CDR3 DNA sequence: TGTGCCAGCAACGTCGGGCAGGGAGGGAACACTGAAGCTTTCTTT. Protein: CASNVGQGGNTEAFF.

The rearrangement joins TRBV27 to TRBJ2-2; 7 positions agree with TRBD1. V lost 6 bases, J lost 0 bases, and 10 bases stayed unmatched. Germline loops: CDR1 MNHEY, CDR2 SMNVEV (reference sequence). This CDR3 region has 17 residues. CDR3 sequence: CASRSRVGTANTGELFF. The CDR3 bases are TGTGCCAGCAGATCCCGTGTGGGGACAGCGAACACCGGGGAGCTGTTTTTT.

The chain employs TRBV18 and TRBJ2-7; possible D gene TRBD1, 6 bases. Germline-derived CDR1 and CDR2 are KGHSH and LQKENI. This CDR3 has 14 residues. V shed 6 bases and J shed 2 bases, with 14 bases lying between them. CDR3 in amino acids: CASSSPDRPYEQYF. CDR3 nucleotides: TGTGCCAGCTCCTCCCCCGACAGGCCCTACGAGCAGTACTTC.

The J gene is TRBJ1-3, the V gene TRBV6-6; D uncertain. There are 14 residues in the CDR3. Germline CDR1 MNHNY, CDR2 SVGAGI (reference sequence). Trimming pared 5 bases from V and 2 bases from J, leaving 10 bases between. The CDR3 sequence is CASSRLEAGNTIYF. CDR3 DNA: TGTGCCAGCAGTAGACTCGAAGCTGGAAACACCATATATTTT.

The J gene is TRBJ1-1, the V gene TRBV7-2, with D tentatively TRBD1 (5 bases). The CDR3 runs 14 residues. Looked up from germline, CDR1 is SGHTA and CDR2 is FQGNSA. V was shortened by 3 bases and J by 5 bases, with 13 bases between the two germline ends. The DNA of the CDR3 is TGTGCCAGCAGCTTCGACCGGGGGAGGACTGAAGCTTTCTTT. It specifies CASSFDRGRTEAFF.

In its sample, this clone was seen a few times. The V gene is TRBV7-2, the J gene TRBJ2-1; TRBD2 aligns across 11 bases. V lost 5 bases, J lost 2 bases, and 8 bases stayed unmatched. The germline V gene encodes CDR1 SGHTA and CDR2 FQGNSA. CDR3 length equals 17 residues. The CDR3 sequence is CASSKRLAGSPYNEQFF. The DNA of the CDR3 is TGTGCCAGCAGCAAAAGACTAGCGGGAAGTCCCTACAATGAGCAGTTCTTC.

The chain joins TRBV9 to TRBJ2-2; perhaps TRBD2 as D (5 bases). The CDR3 is 13 amino acids. The germline V gene encodes CDR1 SGDLS and CDR2 YYNGEE. Between the trimmed V and J ends, which lost 3 bases and 5 bases, there was a span of 8 bases. For the CDR3, the DNA is TGTGCCAGCAGCGGGACTTTAACCGGGGAGCTGTTTTTT. It translates to CASSGTLTGELFF.

V and J are TRBV15 and TRBJ2-1; a weak D match, TRBD2 (6 bases). Trimming took 5 bases from V and 6 from J, leaving 11 bases between them. The germline CDR1 and CDR2 sequences are LNHNV and YYDKDF (reference sequence). This CDR3 region has 13 residues. CDR3 loop: CATSFGGTNEQFF. CDR3 nucleotide sequence: TGTGCCACCAGCTTTGGGGGGACCAATGAGCAGTTCTTC. The whole variable domain, remainder taken from reference TRBV15 and TRBJ2-1, is DAMVIQNPRYQVTQFGKPVTLSCSQTLNHNVMYWYQQKSSQAPKLLFHYYDKDFNNEADTPDNFQSRRPNTSFCFLDIRSPGLGDTAMYLCATSFGGTNEQFFGPGTRLTVL.

V is TRBV5-1 and J is TRBJ2-2, with 9 bases that match TRBD2. There are 14 residues in the CDR3. V shed 4 bases and J 6 bases; nucleotides not matched to a gene: 4. CDR1 is SGHRS and CDR2 is YFSETQ in the germline V gene. CDR3 coding DNA: TGCGCCAGCAGCACGGGACTAGCTGCCGGGGAGCTGTTTTTT. This encodes CASSTGLAAGELFF.

In DNA, the CDR3 is TGTGCCAGCTCATTAGCGGGAGGGTCCTACAATGAGCAGTTCTTC. This codes for CASSLAGGSYNEQFF. The chain recombines TRBV18 with TRBJ2-1; 11 bases line up with TRBD2. The germline V gene encodes CDR1 KGHSH and CDR2 LQKENI. The V gene end was trimmed by 5 bases and the J gene end by 1 base; junction bases not matched to a gene: 1. The CDR3 spans 15 residues.

The chain joins TRBV5-5 to TRBJ2-7; a weak D match, TRBD1 (5 bases). Trimming took 0 bases from V and 3 from J, leaving 7 bases between them. The germline V gene has CDR1 SGHKS and CDR2 YYEKEE (reference sequence). The CDR3 sequence is 13 residues long. As DNA, the CDR3 is TGTGCCAGCAGCTTGGACAGGTACTACGAGCAGTACTTC. Its protein product is CASSLDRYYEQYF.

V and J are TRBV2 and TRBJ2-7, with D perhaps TRBD2 (6 bases). CDR1 is SNHLY, CDR2 FYNNEI, per germline. Deletions cut 6 bases from V and 4 bases from J, with 19 bases between. The length of the CDR3 is 15 residues. DNA for the CDR3: TGTGCCAGCAGGGGGGGAGCCGGGTATTCGTACGAGCAGTACTTC. Amino acid sequence: CASRGGAGYSYEQYF.

This chain uses TRBV19 with TRBJ2-5, with 8 bases aligning to TRBD1. The junction had 4 bases not matched to a gene; V was cut back by 5 bases and J by 2 bases. There are 14 residues in the CDR3. CDR1 is LNHDA, CDR2 SQIVND, per germline (reference sequence). The CDR3 DNA is TGTGCCAGTAGTTTACAGGGGGGTCAAGAGACCCAGTACTTC. This gives the protein CASSLQGGQETQYF.

The chain combines TRBV9 with TRBJ2-1, with 8 positions matching TRBD2. Trimming cost V 4 bases and J 6 bases; bases outside gene matches: 9. The CDR3 extends over 15 amino acids. Germline V gene lookup returns CDR1 SGDLS and CDR2 YYNGEE. CDR3 in amino acids: CASSPVTTSGNEQFF. The CDR3 nucleotides are TGTGCCAGCAGCCCCGTTACCACTAGCGGCAATGAGCAGTTCTTC. The entire variable domain, with the rest obtained from reference TRBV9 and TRBJ2-1, is as follows: DSGVTQTPKHLITATGQRVTLRCSPRSGDLSVYWYQQSLDQGLQFLIQYYNGEERAKGNILERFSAQQFPDLHSELNLSSLELGDSALYFCASSPVTTSGNEQFFGPGTRLTVL.

This chain links TRBV24-1 with TRBJ2-2; D might be TRBD1 (5 bases). With 5 bases removed from V and 9 bases from J, the gap between germline ends came to 9 bases. The CDR3 runs 12 residues. Germline lookup yields CDR1 KGHDR and CDR2 SFDVKD. The CDR3 nucleotides are TGTGCCACCAGTGCAGGGTCGCGGGAGCTGTTTTTT. Protein product: CATSAGSRELFF.

The J gene is TRBJ1-2, the V gene TRBV2, with 7 nucleotides matching TRBD1. V was pared by 7 bases and J by 8 bases, with 10 bases of the junction left unmatched. This CDR3 has 13 amino acids. From germline, CDR1 is SNHLY and CDR2 FYNNEI. CDR3 DNA sequence: TGTGCCAGCAACCTATTTGACAGGGCGGGCTACACCTTC. It is translated as CASNLFDRAGYTF.

The V and J genes are TRBV7-2 and TRBJ2-2; 7 bases align to TRBD2. Trimming took 1 base from V and 2 from J; bases not matched to a gene: 4. Germline V CDR1 and CDR2: SGHTA, FQGNSA. This CDR3 is built from 16 residues. The CDR3 nucleotides are TGTGCCAGCAGCTTAGGGCCTAGCGGCAACACCGGGGAGCTGTTTTTT. It specifies CASSLGPSGNTGELFF.

This rearrangement joins TRBV5-1 to TRBJ1-1; D is undetermined. The CDR3 is 16 residues long. V was cut by 0 bases and J by 0 bases, with 12 bases left in between. Germline assignment: CDR1 SGHRS and CDR2 YFSETQ. The CDR3 DNA sequence: TGCGCCAGCAGCTTGGCAGTTGTCGATATGAACACTGAAGCTTTCTTT. Translation: CASSLAVVDMNTEAFF.

The chain carries TRBV28 and TRBJ1-2; 12 bases map to TRBD1. This CDR3 spans 17 amino acids. CDR1 and CDR2 from the germline V gene are MDHEN and SYDVKM. With V trimmed by 4 bases and J by 7 bases, 13 bases remained unmatched. CDR3 loop: CASSYPGTGGAGAGYTF. The CDR3 nucleotides read TGTGCCAGCAGTTACCCCGGGACAGGGGGCGCAGGAGCTGGCTACACCTTC.

This sequence joins TRBV30 and TRBJ2-7; D is possibly TRBD1 (5 bases). With 7 bases removed from V and 7 bases from J, the gap between germline ends came to 17 bases. Germline CDR1 GTSNPN, CDR2 SVGIG (reference sequence). This CDR3 is 12 amino acids long. CDR3 protein: CAFLWGRREQYF. CDR3 nucleotide sequence: TGTGCCTTCCTCTGGGGCCGTCGGGAGCAGTACTTC.

V gene TRBV6-5 combines with J gene TRBJ2-3, with 8 bases aligning to TRBD1. Germline V gene lookup returns CDR1 MNHEY and CDR2 SVGAGI. The CDR3 is 15 residues long. V dropped 5 bases and J dropped 2; count of bases not matched to a gene: 6. The CDR3 bases are TGTGCCAGCAGTAGACAGGGGACCCTCACAGATACGCAGTATTTT. Translation: CASSRQGTLTDTQYF.

The chain carries TRBV12-3 or TRBV12-4 and TRBJ2-7; maybe TRBD2 (5 bases). The ends were cut back, 7 bases at V and 2 bases at J, with 12 bases in the middle. The length of the CDR3 is 13 residues. The CDR3 bases are TGTGCCAGCAAACTGGACGGGACCTACGAGCAGTACTTC. Translation gives CASKLDGTYEQYF.

V is TRBV7-9 and J is TRBJ2-7; 11 positions agree with TRBD1. V shed 5 bases and J 7 bases; nucleotides not matched to a gene: 7. CDR1 and CDR2 (germline): SEHNR, FQNEAQ (reference sequence). The CDR3 has 14 amino acids. CDR3 amino acids: CASSPGQGAVEQYF. CDR3 DNA sequence: TGTGCCAGCAGCCCAGGACAGGGGGCGGTTGAGCAGTACTTC. The full variable domain, in which reference TRBV7-9 and TRBJ2-7 provide the parts outside the CDR3, is DTGVSQNPRHKITKRGQNVTFRCDPISEHNRLYWYRQTLGQGPEFLTYFQNEAQLEKSRLLSDRFSAERPKGSFSTLEIQRTEQGDSAMYLCASSPGQGAVEQYFGPGTRLTVT.

This clone was picked up a small number of times. The chain combines TRBV3-1 (or the pseudogene TRBV3-2) with TRBJ2-3; TRBD1 is a possible D gene (7 bases). Germline CDR1 reads LGHDT; CDR2 reads YNNKEL (reference sequence). CDR3 length equals 13 residues. Trimming left V 8 bases short and J 4 bases short, with 13 bases between. CDR3 nucleotide sequence: TGTGCCAGCGCGGCCAGGGGGGCAGATACGCAGTATTTT. Its protein product is CASAARGADTQYF.

V and J are TRBV11-2 and TRBJ1-1; 11 bases line up with TRBD1. The CDR3 extends over 14 amino acids. Trimming took 5 bases from V and 5 from J; bases not matched to a gene: 4. Germline V gene lookup returns CDR1 SGHAT and CDR2 FQNNGV. The CDR3 is CASSPGTGGTEAFF. The DNA for the CDR3 is TGTGCCAGCAGCCCCGGGACAGGGGGTACTGAAGCTTTCTTT.

The chain links TRBV7-2 to TRBJ2-7; TRBD1 matches at 10 bases. Germline V gives CDR1 SGHTA, CDR2 FQGNSA. With 5 bases clipped from V and 2 bases from J, the junction kept 3 bases outside the gene matches. The CDR3 has 14 residues. Here the CDR3 reads CASSPGTGAYEQYF. In nucleotides, the CDR3 is TGTGCCAGCAGCCCAGGGACAGGGGCCTACGAGCAGTACTTC.

The rearrangement uses TRBV19 and TRBJ2-7, with TRBD1 identical over 10 bases. The length of the CDR3 is 20 residues. Germline V gene lookup returns CDR1 LNHDA and CDR2 SQIVND (reference sequence). V shed 6 bases, J shed 2 bases, and the junction held 22 bases outside the gene matches. The CDR3 loop reads CASSVKTPGQGPRRPYEQYF. CDR3 DNA sequence: TGTGCCAGTAGCGTAAAGACACCGGGACAGGGGCCGCGCCGACCCTACGAGCAGTACTTC.

The V call is TRBV10-3, the J call TRBJ2-3; 14 bases map to TRBD2. Germline V gives CDR1 ENHRY, CDR2 SYGVKD. The ends lost 2 bases at V and 7 bases at J; junction bases unmatched: 8. The CDR3 runs 17 residues. CDR3 region: CAISEPGTSGSLNTQYF. As DNA, the CDR3 is TGTGCCATCAGTGAGCCAGGGACTAGCGGGAGTCTAAATACGCAGTATTTT.

The chain carries TRBV3-1 (or the pseudogene TRBV3-2) and TRBJ1-4; D uncertain. The germline V and J ends were trimmed by 4 bases and 7 bases, with 16 bases remaining between them. Germline loops: CDR1 LGHDT, CDR2 YNNKEL (reference sequence). The CDR3 sequence is 15 residues long. The CDR3 loop is CASSLDTNRGEKLFF. CDR3 sequence (DNA): TGTGCCAGCAGCCTCGACACCAATCGGGGTGAAAAACTGTTTTTT.